Each of the 28 T cell receptor beta chains below was sequenced from the same sample in a study of tumor and adjacent non-tumor tissue in lung cancer. This sample's RNA came from whole unsorted tissue. Distant lung tissue was collected more than 3 cm away from the tumor edge. TCRbeta libraries were built with three rounds of nested PCR, modified from ARM-PCR. TCRdb reprocessed the multiplex PCR reads with MiXCR, giving one entry per CDR3 protein. The data contain 85,000 to 130,000 distinct CDR3 sequences, approximately 65% of them seen just once; the ten biggest clones take up around 19%. The material sequenced was distant non-tumor lung tissue. The receptors derive from a man younger than 45 with non-small cell lung cancer.

Worth noting for this clonotype: A junction end diverges from the germline sequence, so it may reflect a read error. The V and J genes are TRBV11-2 and TRBJ2-3, with D possibly being TRBD2 (6 bases). This CDR3 spans 15 amino acids. CDR1 SGHAT and CDR2 FQNNGV come from the germline V gene. The DNA of the CDR3 is TGTCCCAGCAGCTCCCCTAGCGACCCCACAGATACGCAGTATTTT. Protein sequence: CPSSSPSDPTDTQYF.

The chain joins TRBV11-2 to TRBJ2-5; D possibly uses TRBD1 or TRBD2 (6 bases each). CDR1 and CDR2 from the germline V gene are SGHAT and FQNNGV. V lost 5 bases, J lost 1 base, and 20 bases lay in between. The CDR3 has 17 residues. CDR3 loop: CASSPFRGPAPQETQYF. The CDR3 DNA sequence: TGTGCCAGCAGCCCGTTTCGGGGGCCGGCACCCCAAGAGACCCAGTACTTC.

This clonotype was seen only once. The chain links TRBV6-6 to TRBJ2-2; possible D gene TRBD2, 6 bases. V lost 6 bases and J lost 1, with 12 bases in between. This CDR3 is 15 amino acids long. CDR1 and CDR2 (germline): MNHNY, SVGAGI (reference sequence). CDR3 nucleotide sequence: TGTGCCAGCAGGAAACTAGCATGGAACACCGGGGAGCTGTTTTTT. Protein sequence: CASRKLAWNTGELFF.

The chain employs TRBV5-1 and TRBJ2-7; TRBD1 matches at 7 bases. Germline V gene lookup returns CDR1 SGHRS and CDR2 YFSETQ. This CDR3 is 16 amino acids long. Trimming at V came to 4 bases and at J to 3 bases, leaving 13 bases not matched to a gene. CDR3 nucleotide sequence: TGCGCCAGCAGCACCGGACGGACAGGACCAAGCTACGAGCAGTACTTC. Translated: CASSTGRTGPSYEQYF.

Note on this clonotype: The junction and the germline gene differ at one end; a read error may be behind it. The chain has TRBV11-1 and TRBJ2-1; D may be TRBD1 (5 bases). Germline assignment: CDR1 SGHAT and CDR2 FQDESV (reference sequence). The CDR3 runs to 13 residues. CDR3 bases: TGTGCCAGCAGCCTAGGGGCTGGCAATGAGCAGCCCTTC. It is translated as CASSLGAGNEQPF.

This clonotype was seen just once. A read error may produce the germline difference seen at one junction end. The rearrangement uses TRBV4-2 and TRBJ1-5; D is unresolved. This CDR3 has 14 residues. Germline assignment: CDR1 LGHNA and CDR2 YNFKEQ. The CDR3 region has the DNA TGTGCCAGTAGCCAGGAGGGAAGCAATCAGTCCCAGCATTTT. This gives the protein CASSQEGSNQSQHF.

V and J are TRBV12-1 and TRBJ2-7; the table's D gene call, TRBD1, was not cross checked with the DNA. TRBV12-1 is a pseudogene locus. The CDR3 length is 17 residues. The CDR3 DNA reads as TGTGCCAGCAACCAATTCCCCTTGGGACAGGGTGAAAACGAGCAGTACTTC. It specifies CASNQFPLGQGENEQYF.

This clonotype was seen a handful of times. The chain has TRBV11-2 and TRBJ2-2; 7 nucleotides line up with TRBD1. Germline V lookup: CDR1 SGHAT, CDR2 FQNNGV. J was trimmed by 4 bases and V by 5 bases; bases with no gene match: 4. The length of the CDR3 is 14 residues. CDR3 sequence: CASSLGQSTGELFF. DNA for the CDR3: TGTGCCAGCAGCCTGGGACAGAGCACCGGGGAGCTGTTTTTT.

With respect to this clonotype: Germline and junction disagree at one end, which may indicate a read error. The chain carries TRBV12-3 or TRBV12-4 and TRBJ1-1; tentatively, D is TRBD1 (5 bases). The CDR3 is 12 amino acids. CDR3: CVSSPGHNEAFF. DNA for the CDR3: TGTGTCAGCAGTCCCGGACACAATGAAGCCTTCTTT.

For this clonotype: This may arise from a read error, as a much more abundant clone is one base away. V and J are TRBV6-2 or TRBV6-3 and TRBJ1-2; D is possibly TRBD1 (6 bases). CDR1 MNHEY and CDR2 SVGEGT come from the germline V gene. The CDR3 runs to 13 residues. The CDR3 DNA is TGTGTCAGCAGTCCAACAGGGTTGGATGGCTACACCTTC. Encoded protein: CVSSPTGLDGYTF.

The chain couples TRBV20-1 to TRBJ2-3; 13 bases line up with TRBD2. J gave up 2 bases and V 8 bases, and 13 bases lay outside the gene matches. This CDR3 is built from 17 residues. Looked up from germline, CDR1 is DFQATT and CDR2 is SNEGSKA (reference sequence). The CDR3, as DNA: TGCAGTACTCACTCCCCCGGGACTAGCGGGGACACAGATACGCAGTATTTT. Translated: CSTHSPGTSGDTDTQYF.

Turning to this clonotype: One end of the junction does not line up with germline, which may come from a read error. The gene calls are TRBV29-1 and TRBJ1-1; D remains ambiguous. The germline V gene has CDR1 SQVTM and CDR2 ANQGSEA. This CDR3 comprises 12 residues. The CDR3 protein is CSVLEGNIEAFF. The CDR3 nucleotides are TGCAGCGTCCTGGAGGGTAACATTGAAGCTTTCTTT. Filled out from reference TRBV29-1 and TRBJ1-1, the complete variable domain reads SAVISQKPSRDICQRGTSLTIQCQVDSQVTMMFWYRQQPGQSLTLIATANQGSEATYESGFVIDKFPISRPNLTFSTLTVSNMSPEDSSIYLCSVLEGNIEAFFGQGTRLTVV.

About this clonotype: Germline is not matched at one junction end, which may reflect a read error. The chain couples TRBV11-2 to TRBJ2-1; no definite D call. Germline CDR1 SGHAT, CDR2 FQNNGV. CDR3 length: 11 amino acids. Here the CDR3 reads CASSQSDEQFF. CDR3 nucleotide sequence: TGTGCCAGCAGCCAGAGTGATGAGCAGTTTTTC.

This chain joins TRBV11-2 and TRBJ2-3; perhaps TRBD1 as D (7 bases). V was shortened by 11 bases and J by 4 bases, with 19 bases between the two germline ends. Germline-derived CDR1 and CDR2 are SGHAT and FQNNGV. The CDR3 totals 14 residues. This CDR3 reads CACNLGRGADTQYF. CDR3 nucleotides: TGTGCCTGCAACTTAGGCAGGGGGGCAGATACGCAGTATTTT. Drawing the rest from reference TRBV11-2 and TRBJ2-3, the complete variable domain is EAGVAQSPRYKIIEKRQSVAFWCNPISGHATLYWYQQILGQGPKLLIQFQNNGVVDDSQLPKDRFSAERLKGVDSTLKIQPAKLEDSAVYLCACNLGRGADTQYFGPGTRLTVL.

In this sample, this clonotype turned up once. Likely a read error: the CDR3 ends without its conserved phenylalanine or tryptophan. J is TRBJ1-5 and V is TRBV11-2, with D possibly matching TRBD1 (5 bases). Germline-derived CDR1 and CDR2 are SGHAT and FQNNGV. The CDR3 runs 15 residues. V was trimmed by 1 base and J by 2 bases, leaving 9 bases between them. The CDR3 bases are TGTGCCAGCAGCTTAGGAGGGGAGGGCAATCAGCCCCAGCATGTT. Translated, it gives CASSLGGEGNQPQHV.

A remark on this clonotype: The germline gene is not matched at one end of the junction; a read error may be the cause. The chain carries TRBV6-1 and TRBJ2-3, with a tentative D call TRBD2 (5 bases). The germline V gene encodes CDR1 MNHNS and CDR2 SASEGT. This CDR3 has 15 amino acids. DNA of the CDR3: TGTGCCAGCAATGAACTAGTGGCGAGCACAGATACGCAGTATTTT. Its translation: CASNELVASTDTQYF.

Notes on this clonotype: The conserved final phenylalanine or tryptophan is absent from the CDR3, which likely points to a read error. The chain has TRBV4-3 and TRBJ2-3; 7 nucleotides match TRBD2. CDR1 LGHNA and CDR2 YSLEER come from the germline V gene. This CDR3 comprises 13 residues. The CDR3 here is CARSQDGGDTQYC. The CDR3 coding sequence is TGTGCCAGGAGCCAAGACGGGGGGGATACGCAGTATTGT.

By share, this clonotype ranks as medium-sized (0.01 to 0.1%). The chain is built from TRBV11-2 and TRBJ2-1, with 9 bases lining up with TRBD2. Germline V gene data show CDR1 as SGHAT and CDR2 as FQNNGV. V trimming: 5 bases; J trimming: 7 bases; junction bases outside the gene matches: 9. There are 15 residues in the CDR3. DNA of the CDR3: TGTGCCAGCAGCCGACAGCGGGGGGTATGGAATGAGCAGTTCTTC. Translation gives CASSRQRGVWNEQFF.

With regard to this clonotype: A junction boundary mismatches the germline segment, possibly from a read error. The chain recombines TRBV6-5 with TRBJ2-1, with TRBD2 matching over 8 bases. The CDR3 is made up of 16 amino acids. Germline V gene sequence: CDR1 MNHEY, CDR2 SVGAGI. The CDR3 DNA sequence: TGTGCCAGCAGTCCCGGGGGGGCTAAACTTTGCAATGGGCAGTTCTTC. It specifies CASSPGGAKLCNGQFF.

This clonotype came up a few times. The chain carries TRBV30 and TRBJ1-2, with 8 bases identical to TRBD1. In germline, CDR1 is GTSNPN, CDR2 SVGIG (reference sequence). The V gene end was trimmed by 4 bases and the J gene end by 4 bases; junction bases not matched to a gene: 8. The CDR3 extends over 14 amino acids. The CDR3 DNA sequence: TGTGCCTGGATCCTGGACAGGGTCGGCTATGGCTACACCTTC. This gives the protein CAWILDRVGYGYTF.

J is TRBJ1-2 and V is TRBV29-1, with D perhaps TRBD1 (6 bases). The V gene's germline CDR1 is SQVTM and CDR2 ANQGSEA. This CDR3 has 13 residues. CDR3 sequence reads: CNTSDSRLYGYTF. CDR3 DNA sequence: TGCAACACTTCGGACAGCCGTCTGTATGGCTACACCTTC. Looking up the rest from reference TRBV29-1 and TRBJ1-2 gives the full variable domain: SAVISQKPSRDICQRGTSLTIQCQVDSQVTMMFWYRQQPGQSLTLIATANQGSEATYESGFVIDKFPISRPNLTFSTLTVSNMSPEDSSIYLCNTSDSRLYGYTFGSGTRLTVV.

This clonotype was seen a handful of times. A read error is possible here, since a much larger clone lies one base away. The chain employs TRBV5-1 and TRBJ2-2; possibly TRBD1 or TRBD2 for D (6 bases each). The CDR3 sequence is 15 residues long. In germline, CDR1 is SGHRS, CDR2 YFSETQ. The CDR3 loop is CASSLAVGGTGEPFF. The CDR3 region has the DNA TGCGCCAGCAGCTTGGCGGTGGGGGGCACCGGGGAGCCGTTTTTT. The whole variable domain, filled in from reference TRBV5-1 and TRBJ2-2, reads KAGVTQTPRYLIKTRGQQVTLSCSPISGHRSVSWYQQTPGQGLQFLFEYFSETQRNKGNFPGRFSGRQFSNSRSEMNVSTLELGDSALYLCASSLAVGGTGEPFFGEGSRLTVL.

A note on this clonotype: At one of its ends the junction is not consistent with the germline gene, which may arise from a read error. The chain joins TRBV20-1 to TRBJ2-3, with D possibly matching TRBD2 (5 bases). The CDR3 loop spans 13 amino acids. Germline CDR1 DFQATT, CDR2 SNEGSKA (reference sequence). CDR3 nucleotides: TGCAGTGCTTGCCTTCCTAGCACAGATATGCAGTATTTT. It specifies CSACLPSTDMQYF.

This clonotype was counted at least ten times. The rearrangement links TRBV5-6 to TRBJ1-2; D remains unclear. CDR3 size: 11 residues. Between the trimmed V and J ends, which lost 4 bases and 8 bases, there was a span of 9 bases. The V gene's germline CDR1 is SGHDT and CDR2 YYEEEE. Here the CDR3 reads CASSREEGYTF. The CDR3 bases are TGTGCCAGCAGCCGCGAGGAAGGCTACACCTTC.

A remark on this clonotype: Mismatch with germline at one junction end may stem from a read error. This sequence joins TRBV24-1 and TRBJ2-2, with 7 bases aligning to TRBD1. This CDR3 contains 14 residues. Looked up from germline, CDR1 is KGHDR and CDR2 is SFDVKD. CDR3 nucleotides: TGTGCAACCAGCGACAGGGATACCACCGGGGAGTTGTTTTTT. Translated: CATSDRDTTGELFF.

With respect to this clonotype: Sequence at one end of the junction differs from germline and may be a read error. The chain links TRBV20-1 to TRBJ1-2; D is perhaps TRBD1 (6 bases). The germline CDR1 and CDR2 sequences are DFQATT and SNEGSKA (reference sequence). The CDR3 sequence is 13 residues long. The CDR3: CTARDKANYGYTF. In nucleotides, the CDR3 is TGCACTGCTAGGGACAAAGCTAACTATGGCTACACCTTC.

J is TRBJ1-2 and V is TRBV18; D gene uncertain. The V and J ends lost 3 bases and 7 bases respectively, with 12 bases between them. There are 13 residues in the CDR3. Germline lookup yields CDR1 KGHSH and CDR2 LQKENI. As DNA, the CDR3 is TGTGCCAGCTCACCCCCGTGGGCAAGTGGCTACACCTTC. Protein product: CASSPPWASGYTF.

This clonotype was detected ten times or more. V gene TRBV12-3 or TRBV12-4 combines with J gene TRBJ2-3, with 8 bases matching TRBD1. The junction had 11 bases not matched to a gene; V was cut back by 3 bases and J by 3 bases. The CDR3 has 17 residues. The CDR3 region has the DNA TGTGCCAGCAGTTTCTACTCAGGGGGCGATTTAACAGATACGCAGTATTTT. Amino acid sequence: CASSFYSGGDLTDTQYF.